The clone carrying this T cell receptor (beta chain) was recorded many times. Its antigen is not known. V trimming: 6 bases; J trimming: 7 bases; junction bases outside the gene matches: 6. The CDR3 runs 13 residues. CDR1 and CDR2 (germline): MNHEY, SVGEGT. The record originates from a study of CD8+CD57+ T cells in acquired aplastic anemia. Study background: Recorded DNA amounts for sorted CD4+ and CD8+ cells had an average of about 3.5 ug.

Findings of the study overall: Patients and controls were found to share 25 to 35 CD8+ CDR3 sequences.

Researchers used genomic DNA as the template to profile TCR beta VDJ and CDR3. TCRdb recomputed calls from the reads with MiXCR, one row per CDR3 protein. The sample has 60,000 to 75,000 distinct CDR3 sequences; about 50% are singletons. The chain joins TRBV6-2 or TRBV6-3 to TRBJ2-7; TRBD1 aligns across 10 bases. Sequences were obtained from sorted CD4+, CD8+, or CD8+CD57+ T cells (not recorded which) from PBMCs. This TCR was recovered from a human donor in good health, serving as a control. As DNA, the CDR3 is TGTGCCAGCAGAGCGACAGGGGGCGGTGAGCAGTACTTC. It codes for CASRATGGGEQYF.